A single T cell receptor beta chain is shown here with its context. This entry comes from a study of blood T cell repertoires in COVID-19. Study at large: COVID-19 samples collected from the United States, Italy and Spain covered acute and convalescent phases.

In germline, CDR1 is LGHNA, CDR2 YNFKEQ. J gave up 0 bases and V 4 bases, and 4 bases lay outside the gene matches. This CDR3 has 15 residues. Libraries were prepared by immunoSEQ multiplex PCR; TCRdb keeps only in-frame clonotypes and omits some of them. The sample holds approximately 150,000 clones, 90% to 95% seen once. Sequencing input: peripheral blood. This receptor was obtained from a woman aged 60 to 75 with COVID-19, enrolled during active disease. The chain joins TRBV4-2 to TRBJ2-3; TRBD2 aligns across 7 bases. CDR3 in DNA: TGTGCCAGCAGCCGATCAGCGGGAAGCACAGATACGCAGTATTTT. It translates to CASSRSAGSTDTQYF.